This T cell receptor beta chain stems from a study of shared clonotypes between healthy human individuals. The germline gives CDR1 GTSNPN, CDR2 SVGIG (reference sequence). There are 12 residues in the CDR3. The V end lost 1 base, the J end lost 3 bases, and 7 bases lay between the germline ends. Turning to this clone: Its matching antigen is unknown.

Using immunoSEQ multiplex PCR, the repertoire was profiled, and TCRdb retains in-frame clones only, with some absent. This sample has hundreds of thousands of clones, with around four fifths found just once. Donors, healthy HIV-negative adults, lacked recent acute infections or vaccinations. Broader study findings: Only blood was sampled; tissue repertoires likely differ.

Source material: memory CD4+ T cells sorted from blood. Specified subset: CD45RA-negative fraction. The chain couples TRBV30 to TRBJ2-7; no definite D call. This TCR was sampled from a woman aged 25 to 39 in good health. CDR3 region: CAWSGQRYEQYF. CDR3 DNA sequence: TGTGCCTGGAGTGGGCAGCGCTACGAGCAGTACTTC.